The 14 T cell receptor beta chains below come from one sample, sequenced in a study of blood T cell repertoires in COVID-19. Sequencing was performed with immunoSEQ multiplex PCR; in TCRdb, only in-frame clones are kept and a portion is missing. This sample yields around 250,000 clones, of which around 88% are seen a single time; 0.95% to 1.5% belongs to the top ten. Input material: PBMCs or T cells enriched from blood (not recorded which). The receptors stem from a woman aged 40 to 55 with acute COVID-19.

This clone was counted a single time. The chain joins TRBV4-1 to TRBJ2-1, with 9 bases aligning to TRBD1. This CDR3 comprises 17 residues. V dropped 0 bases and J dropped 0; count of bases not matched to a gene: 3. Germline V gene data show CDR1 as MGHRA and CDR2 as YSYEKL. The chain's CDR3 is CASSQEAGQGSYNEQFF. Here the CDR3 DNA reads TGCGCCAGCAGCCAAGAAGCGGGACAGGGCTCCTACAATGAGCAGTTCTTC.

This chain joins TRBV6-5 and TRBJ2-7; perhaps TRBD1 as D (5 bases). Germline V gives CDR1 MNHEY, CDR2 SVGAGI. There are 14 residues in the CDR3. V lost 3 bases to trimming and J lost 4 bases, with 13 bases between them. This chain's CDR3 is CASSYGHGPYEQYF. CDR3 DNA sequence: TGTGCCAGCAGTTATGGACACGGACCATACGAGCAGTACTTC.

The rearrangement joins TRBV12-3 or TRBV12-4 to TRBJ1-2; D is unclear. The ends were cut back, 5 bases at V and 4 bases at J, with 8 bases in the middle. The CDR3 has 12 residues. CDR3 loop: CASSQEGYGYTF. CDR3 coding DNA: TGTGCCAGCAGTCAGGAAGGCTATGGCTACACCTTC.

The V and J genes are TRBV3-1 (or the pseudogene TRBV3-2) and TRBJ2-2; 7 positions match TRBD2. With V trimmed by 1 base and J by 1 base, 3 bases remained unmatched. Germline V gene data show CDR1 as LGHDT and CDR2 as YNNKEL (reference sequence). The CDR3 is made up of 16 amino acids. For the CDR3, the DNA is TGTGCCAGCAGCCAAGTTACGGGAGGGAACACCGGGGAGCTGTTTTTT. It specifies CASSQVTGGNTGELFF.

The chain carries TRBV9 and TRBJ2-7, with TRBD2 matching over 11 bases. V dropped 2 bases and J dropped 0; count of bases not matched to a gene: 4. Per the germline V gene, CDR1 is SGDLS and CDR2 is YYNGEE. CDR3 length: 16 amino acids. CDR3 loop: CASSVGTSGLSYEQYF. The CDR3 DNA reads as TGTGCCAGCAGCGTCGGGACTAGCGGCCTCTCCTACGAGCAGTACTTC. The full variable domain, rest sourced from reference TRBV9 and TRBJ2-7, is DSGVTQTPKHLITATGQRVTLRCSPRSGDLSVYWYQQSLDQGLQFLIQYYNGEERAKGNILERFSAQQFPDLHSELNLSSLELGDSALYFCASSVGTSGLSYEQYFGPGTRLTVT.

In DNA, the CDR3 is TGTGCCAGCAGCTTATCCTCAGGGGGCTGGAATCAGCCCCAGCATTTT. Amino acid sequence: CASSLSSGGWNQPQHF. The chain is built from TRBV7-9 and TRBJ1-5; 8 positions agree with TRBD1. The junction had 7 bases not matched to a gene; V was cut back by 2 bases and J by 4 bases. The CDR3 covers 16 residues. Germline lookup yields CDR1 SEHNR and CDR2 FQNEAQ (reference sequence).

The CDR3 sequence: CASRRGLAGVVNEQFF. CDR3 nucleotides: TGTGCCAGCAGGCGAGGACTAGCGGGAGTGGTAAATGAGCAGTTCTTC. This rearrangement joins TRBV5-4 to TRBJ2-1; TRBD2 matches 13 bases. CDR1 and CDR2 from the germline V gene are SGHNT and YYREEE (reference sequence). V shed 5 bases and J 7 bases; nucleotides not matched to a gene: 9. The CDR3 contains 16 residues. Combining the CDR3 with reference TRBV5-4 and TRBJ2-1 gives the whole variable domain ETGVTQSPTHLIKTRGQQVTLRCSSQSGHNTVSWYQQALGQGPQFIFQYYREEENGRGNFPPRFSGLQFPNYSSELNVNALELDDSALYLCASRRGLAGVVNEQFFGPGTRLTVL.

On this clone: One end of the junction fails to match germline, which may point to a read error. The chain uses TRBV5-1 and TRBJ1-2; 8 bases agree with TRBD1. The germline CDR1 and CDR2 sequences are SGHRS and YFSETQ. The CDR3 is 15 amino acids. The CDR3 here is CASTLDRARGYGYTF. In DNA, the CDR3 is TGCGCCAGCACCTTGGACAGGGCCAGGGGCTATGGCTACACCTTC.

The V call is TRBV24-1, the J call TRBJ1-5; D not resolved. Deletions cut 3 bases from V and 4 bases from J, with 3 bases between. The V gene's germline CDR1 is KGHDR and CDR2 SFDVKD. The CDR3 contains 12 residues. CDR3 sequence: CATSDANQPQHF. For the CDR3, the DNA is TGTGCCACCAGTGATGCGAATCAGCCCCAGCATTTT.

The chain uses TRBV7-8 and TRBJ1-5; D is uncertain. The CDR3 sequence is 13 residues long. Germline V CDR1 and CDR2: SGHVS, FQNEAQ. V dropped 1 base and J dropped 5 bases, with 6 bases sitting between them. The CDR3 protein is CASSLEVDQPQHF. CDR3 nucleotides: TGTGCCAGCAGCTTAGAAGTAGATCAGCCCCAGCATTTT.

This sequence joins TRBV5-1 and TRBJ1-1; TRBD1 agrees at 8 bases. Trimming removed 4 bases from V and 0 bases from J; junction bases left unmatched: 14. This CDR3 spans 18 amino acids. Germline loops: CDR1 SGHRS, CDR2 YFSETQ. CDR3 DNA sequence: TGCGCCAGCAGCCTGAACTACGGGACAGGCTATATGAACACTGAAGCTTTCTTT. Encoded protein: CASSLNYGTGYMNTEAFF.

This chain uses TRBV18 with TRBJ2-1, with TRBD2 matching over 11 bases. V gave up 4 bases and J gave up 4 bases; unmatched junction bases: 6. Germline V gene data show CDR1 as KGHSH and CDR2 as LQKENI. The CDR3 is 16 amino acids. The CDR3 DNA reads TGTGCCAGCTCACTTGCGGGACTAGCGGCGTACAATGAGCAGTTCTTC. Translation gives CASSLAGLAAYNEQFF.

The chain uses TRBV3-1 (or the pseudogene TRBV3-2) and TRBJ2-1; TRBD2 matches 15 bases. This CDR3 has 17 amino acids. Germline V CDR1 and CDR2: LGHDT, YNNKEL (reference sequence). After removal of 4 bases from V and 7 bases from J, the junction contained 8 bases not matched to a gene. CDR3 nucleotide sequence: TGTGCCAGCAGCCGAGGACTAGCGGGAGGGCCTCATAATGAGCAGTTCTTC. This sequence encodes CASSRGLAGGPHNEQFF.

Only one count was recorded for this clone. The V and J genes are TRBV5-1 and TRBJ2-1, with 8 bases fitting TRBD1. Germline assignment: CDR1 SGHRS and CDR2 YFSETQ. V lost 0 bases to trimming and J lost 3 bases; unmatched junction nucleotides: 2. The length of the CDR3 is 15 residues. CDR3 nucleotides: TGCGCCAGCAGCTTGGAGGACAGGGTCTACAATGAGCAGTTCTTC. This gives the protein CASSLEDRVYNEQFF.